A single sample is the source of the 25 T cell receptor beta chains below, sequenced in a study of a mutant IDH1 vaccine in newly diagnosed glioma (dated by TCRdb to about 2021). Their antigens remain unidentified. Taken with the paper, the label for time point translates to: week 23, last vaccination. A 20-mer mutant IDH1 peptide at 300 micrograms in Montanide made up each vaccine dose, which was injected subcutaneously together with topical imiquimod. Library preparation employed the immunoSEQ multiplex PCR assay. TCRdb limited this immuneACCESS table to in-frame rearrangements with V and J called. A share of clones is missing; checked studies link under half to unresolved V genes, and the rest is unexplained. The sample yields fewer than 45,000 clones; around 93% were counted once. The top ten hold around 4% of the sample. This sample comprised PBMCs, obtained from a glioma patient whose treatment included an IDH1 peptide vaccine. These receptor sequences come from a man aged 45-65 years with glioma.

Concerning this clone: At one of its ends the junction is not consistent with the germline gene, which may arise from a read error. The rearrangement uses TRBV28 and TRBJ1-1; tentatively, D is TRBD1 (6 bases). The CDR3 extends over 14 amino acids. Germline-derived CDR1 and CDR2 are MDHEN and SYDVKM. The CDR3 sequence: CASILTGMSTEAFF. Here the CDR3 DNA reads TGTGCCAGCATTTTAACAGGGATGAGCACTGAAGCTTTCTTT. Filled out from reference TRBV28 and TRBJ1-1, the complete variable domain reads DVKVTQSSRYLVKRTGEKVFLECVQDMDHENMFWYRQDPGLGLRLIYFSYDVKMKEKGDIPEGYSVSREKKERFSLILESASTNQTSMYLCASILTGMSTEAFFGQGTRLTVV.

The V gene is TRBV5-1, the J gene TRBJ1-3, with TRBD1 matching 7 bases. After removal of 4 bases from V and 2 bases from J, the junction contained 3 bases not matched to a gene. The CDR3 loop spans 14 amino acids. Looked up from germline, CDR1 is SGHRS and CDR2 is YFSETQ. The CDR3 protein is CASSRTGAGNTIYF. The CDR3 bases are TGCGCCAGCAGCCGCACAGGGGCTGGAAACACCATATATTTT.

The chain combines TRBV28 with TRBJ2-1; D ambiguous. Looked up from germline, CDR1 is MDHEN and CDR2 is SYDVKM. V lost 5 bases to trimming and J lost 10 bases, with 12 bases between them. The CDR3 spans 12 residues. CDR3 residues: CASSPGLHEQFF. CDR3 nucleotide sequence: TGTGCCAGCAGTCCCGGCCTTCACGAGCAGTTCTTC.

The chain carries TRBV6-1 and TRBJ2-1, with D unclear. V dropped 5 bases and J dropped 9 bases, with 11 bases sitting between them. CDR3 length: 12 amino acids. Germline-derived CDR1 and CDR2 are MNHNS and SASEGT. CDR3 in amino acids: CASSLVFSEQFF. Here the CDR3 DNA reads TGTGCCAGCAGTTTAGTGTTCAGTGAGCAGTTCTTC.

This chain links TRBV27 with TRBJ2-7; 7 bases agree with TRBD1. CDR1 MNHEY and CDR2 SMNVEV come from the germline V gene (reference sequence). V lost 6 bases and J lost 0; bases outside the gene matches: 8. The CDR3 spans 15 residues. CDR3 in DNA: TGTGCCAGCAGATCTACAGGGGTTAGCTCCTACGAGCAGTACTTC. It translates to CASRSTGVSSYEQYF.

The V gene is TRBV11-2, the J gene TRBJ1-2; TRBD1 matches 10 bases. With 4 bases clipped from V and 7 bases from J, the junction kept 6 bases outside the gene matches. Germline V CDR1 and CDR2: SGHAT, FQNNGV. This CDR3 is 14 amino acids long. CDR3 sequence: CASSSPGTGAGYTF. The CDR3 region has the DNA TGTGCCAGCAGCTCCCCCGGGACAGGGGCTGGCTACACCTTC.

This clone showed up just a few times. The rearrangement links TRBV7-9 to TRBJ2-3, with 8 bases that match TRBD1. The germline CDR1 and CDR2 sequences are SEHNR and FQNEAQ (reference sequence). The ends lost 5 bases at V and 1 base at J; junction bases unmatched: 8. The CDR3 is 16 amino acids. The CDR3 loop reads CASSPPGDRRTDTQYF. DNA of the CDR3: TGTGCCAGCAGCCCCCCGGGGGACAGGCGCACAGATACGCAGTATTTT.

This sequence joins TRBV7-2 and TRBJ1-4, with TRBD1 matching 9 bases. V dropped 5 bases and J dropped 6; count of bases not matched to a gene: 7. From germline, CDR1 is SGHTA and CDR2 FQGNSA. This CDR3 has 15 residues. In nucleotides, the CDR3 is TGTGCCAGCAGCACTACAGGGGGCGCGGATGAAAAACTGTTTTTT. It codes for CASSTTGGADEKLFF.

This chain joins TRBV10-2 and TRBJ1-1; no reliable D call. The CDR3 sequence is 13 residues long. V dropped 6 bases and J dropped 4 bases, with 12 bases sitting between them. The germline gives CDR1 WSHSY, CDR2 SAAADI. The CDR3 nucleotides are TGCGCCAGCAGGTTCGAGGAATCCACTGAAGCTTTCTTT. Its translation: CASRFEESTEAFF.

V and J are TRBV18 and TRBJ2-1; no reliable D call. V gave up 0 bases and J gave up 8 bases, with 5 bases separating them. Germline values: CDR1 KGHSH, CDR2 LQKENI. The CDR3 spans 12 residues. For the CDR3, the DNA is TGTGCCAGCTCACCACCTGGCGATGAGCAGTTCTTC. Translating gives CASSPPGDEQFF.

The J gene is TRBJ1-3, the V gene TRBV30; D call uncertain. Per the germline V gene, CDR1 is GTSNPN and CDR2 is SVGIG (reference sequence). The CDR3 totals 13 residues. Trimming took off 2 bases at V and 3 bases at J, with 8 bases between the two ends. This chain's CDR3 is CAWSSGFGNTIYF. The CDR3 DNA follows: TGTGCCTGGAGTAGCGGGTTTGGAAACACCATATATTTT. The full variable domain, rest sourced from reference TRBV30 and TRBJ1-3, is SQTIHQWPATLVQPVGSPLSLECTVEGTSNPNLYWYRQAAGRGLQLLFYSVGIGQISSEVPQNLSASRPQDRQFILSSKKLLLSDSGFYLCAWSSGFGNTIYFGEGSWLTVV.

This chain uses TRBV29-1 with TRBJ2-7; 11 bases line up with TRBD1. CDR3 length equals 13 residues. V was clipped by 3 bases and J by 4 bases; unmatched bases: 2. Germline V gene sequence: CDR1 SQVTM, CDR2 ANQGSEA. CDR3 in DNA: TGCAGCGTTGAGGGGACAGGGGGTTACGAGCAGTACTTC. Protein: CSVEGTGGYEQYF.

The chain recombines TRBV2 with TRBJ1-2; possibly TRBD1 for D (6 bases). Germline V gene sequence: CDR1 SNHLY, CDR2 FYNNEI. The CDR3 is 14 amino acids. Trimming cost V 4 bases and J 1 base, with 10 bases left between them. CDR3 DNA sequence: TGTGCCAGCAGTGGACAGGCGATTAACTATGGCTACACCTTC. It yields the protein CASSGQAINYGYTF.

The rearrangement joins TRBV14 to TRBJ1-2; no clear D gene. CDR3 length: 17 residues. V lost 2 bases, J lost 0 bases, and 16 bases lay in between. Per germline, CDR1 SGHDN and CDR2 FVKESK. CDR3 DNA: TGTGCCAGCAGCCAACTCCGGGCAGGTCATTCTAACTATGGCTACACCTTC. As protein: CASSQLRAGHSNYGYTF.

The rearrangement links TRBV2 to TRBJ1-6; D is uncertain. V shed 8 bases and J shed 13 bases, with 12 bases lying between them. Germline lookup yields CDR1 SNHLY and CDR2 FYNNEI. The CDR3 contains 11 residues. CDR3 in amino acids: CASQARFPLHF. Here the CDR3 DNA reads TGTGCCAGCCAAGCCCGTTTTCCCCTCCACTTT.

The chain is built from TRBV27 and TRBJ2-7; D is unclear. CDR1 is MNHEY and CDR2 is SMNVEV in the germline V gene (reference sequence). The CDR3 totals 13 residues. V was shortened by 5 bases and J by 0 bases, with 8 bases between the two germline ends. The CDR3 nucleotides read TGTGCCAGCAGTAACCGGAGCTCCTACGAGCAGTACTTC. Translation gives CASSNRSSYEQYF.

The V and J genes are TRBV19 and TRBJ1-5, with unresolved D. CDR3 length: 13 residues. The V gene's germline CDR1 is LNHDA and CDR2 SQIVND (reference sequence). V lost 1 base and J 3 bases, leaving 4 bases between the germline ends. The CDR3 loop is CASSIVDNQPQHF. In DNA, the CDR3 is TGTGCCAGTAGTATAGTTGACAATCAGCCCCAGCATTTT.

The chain carries TRBV2 and TRBJ1-4, with TRBD1 matching 9 bases. Trimming at V came to 6 bases and at J to 7 bases, leaving 9 bases not matched to a gene. Germline CDR1 reads SNHLY; CDR2 reads FYNNEI. The CDR3 is 15 residues long. The CDR3 DNA reads as TGTGCCAGCAGACAAACAGGGGGCGGCGGTGAAAAACTGTTTTTT. As protein: CASRQTGGGGEKLFF.

The chain joins TRBV27 to TRBJ2-6, with 10 bases lining up with TRBD2. Trimming cost V 6 bases and J 0 bases; bases outside gene matches: 5. CDR3 size: 17 residues. Germline V gives CDR1 MNHEY, CDR2 SMNVEV (reference sequence). The CDR3, as DNA: TGTGCCAGCAGGGTAGCGGGGGGAAGCTCTGGGGCCAACGTCCTGACTTTC. Amino acids: CASRVAGGSSGANVLTF.

This clone was observed a single time. V gene TRBV28 combines with J gene TRBJ1-2; no clear D gene. Germline V gene sequence: CDR1 MDHEN, CDR2 SYDVKM. The CDR3 length is 12 residues. The V gene lost 8 bases and the J gene lost 5 bases, with 12 bases spanning the gap. DNA for the CDR3: TGTGCCAGCCGCCGGGGAGGGTATGGCTACACCTTC. Its translation is CASRRGGYGYTF.

This chain links TRBV5-4 with TRBJ2-1, with a possible D match to TRBD2 (7 bases). The CDR3 is made up of 15 amino acids. CDR1 is SGHNT, CDR2 YYREEE, per germline (reference sequence). V gave up 5 bases and J gave up 9 bases, with 21 bases separating them. In DNA, the CDR3 is TGTGCCAGCAGGACCGGGACAATCCCGGGGGGTGAGCAGTTCTTC. Protein: CASRTGTIPGGEQFF.

This chain connects TRBV19 to TRBJ2-1; 13 nucleotides align to TRBD2. This CDR3 has 18 amino acids. Trimming removed 8 bases from V and 9 bases from J; junction bases left unmatched: 19. Germline V gene lookup returns CDR1 LNHDA and CDR2 SQIVND (reference sequence). This CDR3 is CASSGTSGVLYLGGEQFF. CDR3 coding DNA: TGTGCCAGTTCCGGGACTAGCGGGGTATTATACCTCGGCGGTGAGCAGTTCTTC.

The CDR3 loop reads CASSPLGFRGNQPQHF. CDR3 nucleotides: TGTGCCAGCTCACCACTGGGATTTCGGGGAAATCAGCCCCAGCATTTT. The chain links TRBV18 to TRBJ1-5, with D unresolved. Germline lookup yields CDR1 KGHSH and CDR2 LQKENI. This CDR3 region has 16 residues. V was cut by 1 base and J by 4 bases, with 14 bases left in between.

Only one count was recorded for this clone. The CDR3 nucleotides read TGTGCCAGCCGTAACCCCCACGACAATGAGCAGTTCTTC. Amino acid sequence: CASRNPHDNEQFF. V gene TRBV6-1 combines with J gene TRBJ2-1; D ambiguous. The CDR3 is made up of 13 amino acids. V shed 8 bases and J shed 5 bases, with 13 bases lying between them. Germline V gene sequence: CDR1 MNHNS, CDR2 SASEGT.

The V and J genes are TRBV5-4 and TRBJ2-7, with 8 bases identical to TRBD1. Trimming removed 4 bases from V and 4 bases from J; junction bases left unmatched: 13. This CDR3 is 16 amino acids long. CDR1 is SGHNT, CDR2 YYREEE, per germline (reference sequence). The CDR3 DNA follows: TGTGCCAGCAGCCCTTTCAACCCACAGGGGGAATACGAGCAGTACTTC. Protein: CASSPFNPQGEYEQYF.